Given below is one T cell receptor beta chain in context. Germline CDR1 and CDR2: SGHNT and YYREEE (reference sequence). V shed 0 bases, J shed 5 bases, and the junction held 7 bases outside the gene matches. CDR3 size: 15 residues. This sample stems from a study of blood T cell repertoires in COVID-19. Overall study: Sources were T cells, B-cell-depleted T cells, or PBMCs; the material itself was cDNA or gDNA.

The assay was immunoSEQ multiplex PCR, and TCRdb's table has in-frame clones only and misses some. Among more than 300,000 clones, around 87% were seen once, and the ten largest hold over 9.5%. The chain joins TRBV5-4 to TRBJ2-5; 7 bases are shared with TRBD2. The receptor comes from a woman aged 30 to 39 with COVID-19, enrolled during active disease. Sequenced sample: peripheral blood. The CDR3, as DNA: TGTGCCAGCAGCTTGGATGGAGGGGAGGGCGAGACCCAGTACTTC. Its protein product is CASSLDGGEGETQYF. The whole variable domain, filled in from reference TRBV5-4 and TRBJ2-5, reads ETGVTQSPTHLIKTRGQQVTLRCSSQSGHNTVSWYQQALGQGPQFIFQYYREEENGRGNFPPRFSGLQFPNYSSELNVNALELDDSALYLCASSLDGGEGETQYFGPGTRLLVL.